The rows below give T cell receptor beta chains drawn from one sample of a study of T cell responses to AZD1222 COVID-19 vaccine. Sequencing was performed with immunoSEQ multiplex PCR; in TCRdb, only in-frame clones are kept and a portion is missing. The sample yields 100,000 to 150,000 clones, 90% seen once. Sequencing was performed on peripheral blood, taken 28 days after the second dose of the MenACWY control vaccine. Every receptor here comes from an adult who received the MenACWY meningococcal vaccine as a control. Both conserved end residues are part of each CDR3. A D gene is named only where the DNA matches it firmly. Clone sizes are given selectively: once, few, many, or a class where the clone is expanded.

j_gene: TRBJ1-5; d_gene: NA; abundance: medium-sized; len: 16; v_gene: TRBV19; CDR3nt: TGTGCCAGTAGTACAGAGACATCTTGGGTCAATCAGCCCCAGCATTTT; CDR3aa: CASSTETSWVNQPQHF
j_gene: TRBJ2-5; d_gene: TRBD1; abundance: NA; len: 16; v_gene: TRBV24-1; CDR3nt: TGTGCCACCAGTGACCCCAGGACAGGGGGGCAAGAGACCCAGTACTTC; CDR3aa: CATSDPRTGGQETQYF
j_gene: TRBJ1-3; d_gene: NA; abundance: NA; len: 16; v_gene: TRBV7-6; CDR3nt: TGTGCCAGCAGCTCACAGGGTTGGGGCTCTGGAAACACCATATATTTT; CDR3aa: CASSSQGWGSGNTIYF
j_gene: TRBJ2-2; d_gene: TRBD1; abundance: NA; len: 14; v_gene: TRBV6-6; CDR3nt: TGTGCCAGCAATACAGGGGGCGCAGGTGGGGAGCTGTTTTTT; CDR3aa: CASNTGGAGGELFF
j_gene: TRBJ1-1; d_gene: NA; abundance: NA; len: 10; v_gene: TRBV19; CDR3nt: TGTGCCAGTAGTATAGCTGAAGCTTTCTTT; CDR3aa: CASSIAEAFF
j_gene: TRBJ2-1; d_gene: NA; abundance: NA; len: 15; v_gene: TRBV24-1; CDR3nt: TGTGCCACCAGTGATTTTGGGGGCTCCTACAATGAGCAGTTCTTC; CDR3aa: CATSDFGGSYNEQFF
j_gene: TRBJ2-3; d_gene: NA; abundance: NA; len: 15; v_gene: TRBV6-5; CDR3nt: TGTGCCAGCAGTTACTCGGGCCTGTCGACAGATACGCAGTATTTT; CDR3aa: CASSYSGLSTDTQYF
j_gene: TRBJ1-2; d_gene: NA; abundance: NA; len: 13; v_gene: TRBV27; CDR3nt: TGTGCCAGCAGTTTATCAGGGAACTATGGCTACACCTTC; CDR3aa: CASSLSGNYGYTF
j_gene: TRBJ2-5; d_gene: NA; abundance: NA; len: 16; v_gene: TRBV11-2; CDR3nt: TGTGCCAGCAGCCGACCGTCGGACCCGATCCAAGAGACCCAGTACTTC; CDR3aa: CASSRPSDPIQETQYF
j_gene: TRBJ2-3; d_gene: NA; abundance: NA; len: 16; v_gene: TRBV30; CDR3nt: TGTGCCTGGAGAAGAGGTTCGAATCTAGCAACAGATACGCAGTATTTT; CDR3aa: CAWRRGSNLATDTQYF
j_gene: TRBJ2-3; d_gene: TRBD2; abundance: NA; len: 14; v_gene: TRBV5-4; CDR3nt: TGTGCCAGCAGCTCTAGCGGGAGCACAGATACGCAGTATTTT; CDR3aa: CASSSSGSTDTQYF
j_gene: TRBJ2-5; d_gene: NA; abundance: NA; len: 14; v_gene: TRBV18; CDR3nt: TGTGCCAGCTCACCACCGGGGAGCCAAGAGACCCAGTACTTC; CDR3aa: CASSPPGSQETQYF
j_gene: TRBJ1-5; d_gene: NA; abundance: NA; len: 14; v_gene: TRBV5-1; CDR3nt: TGCGCCAGCAGGAGGCCGACGGGAAATCAGCCCCAGCATTTT; CDR3aa: CASRRPTGNQPQHF
j_gene: TRBJ2-1; d_gene: NA; abundance: NA; len: 14; v_gene: TRBV5-6; CDR3nt: TGTGCCAGCAGCTTCTTGGGCGGGCACAATGAGCAGTTCTTC; CDR3aa: CASSFLGGHNEQFF
j_gene: TRBJ2-1; d_gene: TRBD2; abundance: NA; len: 15; v_gene: TRBV27; CDR3nt: TGTGCCAGCAGTACGACTAGCGGGGGGTACAATGAGCAGTTCTTC; CDR3aa: CASSTTSGGYNEQFF
j_gene: TRBJ2-3; d_gene: NA; abundance: NA; len: 15; v_gene: TRBV5-1; CDR3nt: TGCGCCAGCTCCGCCAGGGCCAGCGAGACAGATACGCAGTATTTT; CDR3aa: CASSARASETDTQYF
j_gene: TRBJ2-1; d_gene: TRBD2; abundance: once; len: 16; v_gene: TRBV11-2; CDR3nt: TGTGCCAGCAGGGGACTAGCGGGATCACGGGGCAATGAGCAGTTCTTC; CDR3aa: CASRGLAGSRGNEQFF
j_gene: TRBJ1-4; d_gene: NA; abundance: NA; len: 10; v_gene: TRBV20-1; CDR3nt: TGCAGTGCTTACGGTGAAAAACTGTTTTTT; CDR3aa: CSAYGEKLFF
j_gene: TRBJ2-1; d_gene: TRBD2; abundance: NA; len: 14; v_gene: TRBV3-1/TRBV3-2; CDR3nt: TGTGCCAGCAGCCGGGCGGGGGGGCTCCCTGAGCAGTTCTTC; CDR3aa: CASSRAGGLPEQFF
j_gene: TRBJ2-5; d_gene: TRBD1; abundance: NA; len: 14; v_gene: TRBV19; CDR3nt: TGTGCCAGTAGTATTTGGGACAGGCAGGAGACCCAGTACTTC; CDR3aa: CASSIWDRQETQYF
j_gene: TRBJ2-5; d_gene: NA; abundance: NA; len: 13; v_gene: TRBV10-2; CDR3nt: TGCGCCAGCAGACTAGCCGGGAAAGAGACCCAGTACTTC; CDR3aa: CASRLAGKETQYF
j_gene: TRBJ1-2; d_gene: TRBD1; abundance: NA; len: 15; v_gene: TRBV14; CDR3nt: TGTGCCAGCAGCCACTTGACAGGGGGCGCAGAAGGCTACACCTTC; CDR3aa: CASSHLTGGAEGYTF
j_gene: TRBJ2-1; d_gene: NA; abundance: NA; len: 13; v_gene: TRBV7-9; CDR3nt: TGTGCCAGCAGCTTAGCGCTTTACAATGAGCAGTTCTTC; CDR3aa: CASSLALYNEQFF
j_gene: TRBJ1-5; d_gene: NA; abundance: NA; len: 16; v_gene: TRBV28; CDR3nt: TGTGCCAGCAGCAAAAGCCGGGACACAGTCAATCAGCCCCAGCATTTT; CDR3aa: CASSKSRDTVNQPQHF
j_gene: TRBJ2-3; d_gene: NA; abundance: NA; len: 17; v_gene: TRBV20-1; CDR3nt: TGCAGTGCTAGTCGCCCCCGAAATCCCCAGGCCACAGATACGCAGTATTTT; CDR3aa: CSASRPRNPQATDTQYF
j_gene: TRBJ1-5; d_gene: NA; abundance: NA; len: 15; v_gene: TRBV4-1; CDR3nt: TGCGCCAGCAGCCAAGAAACACCTAGCAATCAGCCCCAGCATTTT; CDR3aa: CASSQETPSNQPQHF
j_gene: TRBJ1-2; d_gene: NA; abundance: NA; len: 15; v_gene: TRBV6-5; CDR3nt: TGTGCCAGCAGTTACGGTGGGGGAGATAGCTATGGCTACACCTTC; CDR3aa: CASSYGGGDSYGYTF
j_gene: TRBJ2-5; d_gene: NA; abundance: NA; len: 13; v_gene: TRBV18; CDR3nt: TGTGCCAGCTCGGGCGGGTACCAAGAGACCCAGTACTTC; CDR3aa: CASSGGYQETQYF
j_gene: TRBJ2-7; d_gene: TRBD1; abundance: NA; len: 14; v_gene: TRBV5-1; CDR3nt: TGCGCCAGCAGCTGGGACAGGGGTTCCTACGAGCAGTACTTC; CDR3aa: CASSWDRGSYEQYF
j_gene: TRBJ1-5; d_gene: NA; abundance: NA; len: 14; v_gene: TRBV6-1; CDR3nt: TGTGCCAGCAGTGAATCGTTTAGCAATCAGCCCCAGCATTTT; CDR3aa: CASSESFSNQPQHF
j_gene: TRBJ2-7; d_gene: TRBD1; abundance: once; len: 16; v_gene: TRBV7-9; CDR3nt: TGTGCCAGCAGCTCCAGCCCGGGACAGGGTTCCTACGAGCAGTACTTC; CDR3aa: CASSSSPGQGSYEQYF
j_gene: TRBJ2-3; d_gene: TRBD2; abundance: NA; len: 20; v_gene: TRBV3-1/TRBV3-2; CDR3nt: TGTGCCAGCAGCCAAGATGTTTCCCAGATAGCGGGAGATGGCACAGATACGCAGTATTTT; CDR3aa: CASSQDVSQIAGDGTDTQYF
j_gene: TRBJ1-6; d_gene: TRBD1; abundance: NA; len: 17; v_gene: TRBV27; CDR3nt: TGTGCCAGCAGTTTATCGATATGGGACAGGTCGGATTCACCCCTCCACTTT; CDR3aa: CASSLSIWDRSDSPLHF
j_gene: TRBJ2-1; d_gene: NA; abundance: NA; len: 12; v_gene: TRBV29-1; CDR3nt: TGCAGCGTTGAGTACGTAGGTTATGAGCAGTTCTTC; CDR3aa: CSVEYVGYEQFF
j_gene: TRBJ1-1; d_gene: NA; abundance: NA; len: 15; v_gene: TRBV18; CDR3nt: TGTGCCAGCTCACCACGAGGGGGGTCGAACACTGAAGCTTTCTTT; CDR3aa: CASSPRGGSNTEAFF
j_gene: TRBJ2-2; d_gene: TRBD1; abundance: NA; len: 16; v_gene: TRBV9; CDR3nt: TGTGCCAGCAGCGTAGTGGACAGGTCGAACACCGGGGAGCTGTTTTTT; CDR3aa: CASSVVDRSNTGELFF